This is a list of T cell receptor beta chains from one sample in a study of molecular identifiers for immune sequencing clone quantification. TCRdb used MiXCR to reprocess the PCR reads, holding one entry per CDR3 protein. The sample lists under 75,000 distinct CDR3 sequences; under 20% were seen once. Sequenced input: naive CD8+ T cells from blood, with Jurkat cell RNA spiked in. The receptors shown here come from a human donor in good health. Some libraries in this study had Jurkat cell RNA spiked in. Both conserved end residues are part of each CDR3. The D gene is left open where the match is weak. Rows may omit the clone size; those that give it use once, few, many or a size class.

d_call: TRBD2
v_call: TRBV29-1
j_call: TRBJ2-7
clone_size: many
cdr3_nt: TGCAGCGGGTCGTTTGATAGCGGGAGCTACGAGCAGTACTTC
cdr3_aa: CSGSFDSGSYEQYF

d_call: .
v_call: TRBV28
j_call: TRBJ2-1
clone_size: few
cdr3_nt: TGTGCCAGCATGTTGGGGGATAGTTCCTACAATGAGCAGTTCTTC
cdr3_aa: CASMLGDSSYNEQFF

d_call: TRBD2
v_call: TRBV6-2/TRBV6-3
j_call: TRBJ2-2
clone_size: few
cdr3_nt: TGTGCCAGCCGATCGGCGGGACTAGCGGGAGGTCGTACCTCCGGGGAGCTGTTTTTT
cdr3_aa: CASRSAGLAGGRTSGELFF

d_call: TRBD1
v_call: TRBV20-1
j_call: TRBJ1-2
clone_size: .
cdr3_nt: TGCAGTGCTAGGGAGGCAGGGGGTGGGCACTATGGCTACACCTTC
cdr3_aa: CSAREAGGGHYGYTF

d_call: .
v_call: TRBV5-4
j_call: TRBJ2-7
clone_size: few
cdr3_nt: TGTGCCGGCAGCTTAGATATCCTGGTCTTGGGCTCCTACGAGCAGTACTTC
cdr3_aa: CAGSLDILVLGSYEQYF

d_call: TRBD1
v_call: TRBV6-1
j_call: TRBJ2-7
clone_size: many
cdr3_nt: TGTGCCAGCAGGGGGACAGCGGATTACGAGCAGTACTTC
cdr3_aa: CASRGTADYEQYF

d_call: .
v_call: TRBV13
j_call: TRBJ2-5
clone_size: many
cdr3_nt: TGTGCCAGCAGCCACGACAGACAAGAGACCCAGTACTTC
cdr3_aa: CASSHDRQETQYF

d_call: .
v_call: TRBV12-3/TRBV12-4
j_call: TRBJ2-1
clone_size: few
cdr3_nt: TGTGCCAGCAAAATCTACAATGAGCAGTTCTTC
cdr3_aa: CASKIYNEQFF

d_call: TRBD2
v_call: TRBV29-1
j_call: TRBJ2-1
clone_size: many
cdr3_nt: TGCAGCGTGGAGGAGCGGGAGGTCTACAATGAGCAGTTCTTC
cdr3_aa: CSVEEREVYNEQFF

d_call: .
v_call: TRBV7-8
j_call: TRBJ2-1
clone_size: few
cdr3_nt: TGTGCCAGCAGCTTAGCGCGAGGGGTTCTAGTAAATGAGCAGTTCTTC
cdr3_aa: CASSLARGVLVNEQFF

d_call: .
v_call: TRBV28
j_call: TRBJ1-2
clone_size: many
cdr3_nt: TGTGCCAGCAGTTTTAGTGGGGTATACTATGGCTACACCTTC
cdr3_aa: CASSFSGVYYGYTF

d_call: .
v_call: TRBV20-1
j_call: TRBJ2-7
clone_size: few
cdr3_nt: TGCAGTGCTAGAGATCGGGGAACTGGGTACTACGAGCAGTACTTC
cdr3_aa: CSARDRGTGYYEQYF

d_call: .
v_call: TRBV6-6
j_call: TRBJ2-1
clone_size: many
cdr3_nt: TGTGCCAGCAGTTATTTAGCCGGGGAGCAGTTCTTC
cdr3_aa: CASSYLAGEQFF

d_call: .
v_call: TRBV10-3
j_call: TRBJ2-7
clone_size: few
cdr3_nt: TGTGCCATCAGTGGACTAAAAACCTACGAGCAGTACTTC
cdr3_aa: CAISGLKTYEQYF

d_call: .
v_call: TRBV20-1
j_call: TRBJ1-2
clone_size: many
cdr3_nt: TGCAGTGCCGAACCCTTCGACGGCTATGGCTACACCTTC
cdr3_aa: CSAEPFDGYGYTF

d_call: TRBD1
v_call: TRBV9
j_call: TRBJ1-1
clone_size: few
cdr3_nt: TGTGCCAGCAGCGTAGGGGACAGTAACACTGAAGCTTTCTTT
cdr3_aa: CASSVGDSNTEAFF

d_call: .
v_call: TRBV27
j_call: TRBJ2-7
clone_size: .
cdr3_nt: TGTGCCAGCGGACCGGGGTGGGGTTACGAGCAGTACTTC
cdr3_aa: CASGPGWGYEQYF

d_call: .
v_call: TRBV20-1
j_call: TRBJ2-1
clone_size: many
cdr3_nt: TGCAGTGCTAGGACCGGACTATCCTACAATGAGCAGTTCTTC
cdr3_aa: CSARTGLSYNEQFF

d_call: TRBD2
v_call: TRBV6-2/TRBV6-3
j_call: TRBJ2-3
clone_size: many
cdr3_nt: TGTGCCAGCAGTCCAGCGGGAGGCCTCGGGGCAGATACGCAGTATTTT
cdr3_aa: CASSPAGGLGADTQYF

d_call: .
v_call: TRBV3-1
j_call: TRBJ1-2
clone_size: many
cdr3_nt: TGTGCCAGCAGTTGGGCAGGGCCTAACTATGGCTACACCTTC
cdr3_aa: CASSWAGPNYGYTF

d_call: TRBD2
v_call: TRBV25-1
j_call: TRBJ2-1
clone_size: many
cdr3_nt: TGTGCCAGCAGCCCCCAGGCGGGAGGGCTTCATGAGCAGTTCTTC
cdr3_aa: CASSPQAGGLHEQFF

d_call: .
v_call: TRBV27
j_call: TRBJ1-1
clone_size: many
cdr3_nt: TGTGCCAGCCGGCAGATGAACACTGAAGCTTTCTTT
cdr3_aa: CASRQMNTEAFF